This TCR beta chain was retrieved from a study of tumor and adjacent non-tumor tissue in lung cancer. Three rounds of nested PCR, following a modified ARM-PCR protocol, produced the TCRbeta library. TCRdb fed the multiplex PCR reads into MiXCR, producing one record per CDR3 protein. The table has roughly 49,000 distinct CDR3 sequences, 74% seen once; the top ten hold around 25%. The CDR3 consists of 9 residues. As to this clonotype: A much larger clone sits a single nucleotide away, making a read error possible.

The template was RNA from unsorted bulk tissue. More than 3 cm separated this lung sample from the edge of the tumor. Source material: distant non-tumor lung tissue. The sequence came from a woman aged 55-69 years with non-small cell lung cancer. This sequence joins TRBV21-1 and TRBJ1-2; TRBD1 reflects the table's D call only, with no check against the DNA. TRBV21-1 counts as a pseudogene. The CDR3 DNA sequence: TGTGTCGGGGCTTATGGCTACACCTTC. Translating gives CVGAYGYTF.